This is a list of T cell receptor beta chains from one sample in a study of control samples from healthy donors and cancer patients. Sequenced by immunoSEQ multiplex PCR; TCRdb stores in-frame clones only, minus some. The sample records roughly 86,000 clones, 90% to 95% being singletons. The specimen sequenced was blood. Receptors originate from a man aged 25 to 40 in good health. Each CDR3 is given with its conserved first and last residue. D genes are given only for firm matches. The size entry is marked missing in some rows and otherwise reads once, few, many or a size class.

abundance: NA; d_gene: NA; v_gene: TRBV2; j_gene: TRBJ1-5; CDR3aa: CASKGYNQPQHF; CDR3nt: TGTGCCAGCAAGGGATACAATCAGCCCCAGCATTTT
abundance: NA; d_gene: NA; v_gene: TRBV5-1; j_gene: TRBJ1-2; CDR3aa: CASSPGTANYGYTF; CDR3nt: TGCGCCAGCAGCCCCGGGACTGCTAACTATGGCTACACCTTC
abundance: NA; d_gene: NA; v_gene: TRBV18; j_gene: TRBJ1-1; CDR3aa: CASSPRGDTEAFF; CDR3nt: TGTGCCAGCTCACCAAGGGGGGACACTGAAGCTTTCTTT
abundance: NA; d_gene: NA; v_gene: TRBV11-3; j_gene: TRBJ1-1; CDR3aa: CASSFRGLNTEAFF; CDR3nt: TGTGCCAGCAGCTTTCGGGGGCTGAACACTGAAGCTTTCTTT
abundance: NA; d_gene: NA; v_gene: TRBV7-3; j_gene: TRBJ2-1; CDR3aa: CASSLTTASYNEQFF; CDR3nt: TGTGCCAGCAGCTTAACGACAGCCTCCTACAATGAGCAGTTCTTC
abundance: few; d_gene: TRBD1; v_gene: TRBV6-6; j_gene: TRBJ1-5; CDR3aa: CASSYSGTVNQPQHF; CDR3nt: TGTGCCAGCAGTTACTCGGGGACAGTCAATCAGCCCCAGCATTTT
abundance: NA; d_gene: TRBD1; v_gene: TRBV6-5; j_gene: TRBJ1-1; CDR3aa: CASSQGGALEAFF; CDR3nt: TGTGCCAGCAGCCAGGGGGGGGCCCTTGAAGCTTTCTTT
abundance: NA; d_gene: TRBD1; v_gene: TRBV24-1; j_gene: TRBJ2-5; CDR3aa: CATSDTLTGVAETQYF; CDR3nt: TGTGCCACCAGTGATACCCTCACAGGGGTCGCTGAGACCCAGTACTTC
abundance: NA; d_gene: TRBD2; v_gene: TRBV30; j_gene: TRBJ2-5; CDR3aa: CACSTSEETQYF; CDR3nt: TGTGCCTGCTCGACTAGCGAAGAGACCCAGTACTTC
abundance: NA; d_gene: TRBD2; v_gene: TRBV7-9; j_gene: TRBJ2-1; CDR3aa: CASSALAGYNEQFF; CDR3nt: TGTGCCAGCAGCGCCCTAGCGGGGTACAATGAGCAGTTCTTC
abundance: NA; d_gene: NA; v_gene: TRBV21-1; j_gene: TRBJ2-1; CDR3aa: CASTAKTSGYNEQFF; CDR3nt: TGTGCCAGCACCGCAAAGACTAGCGGCTACAATGAGCAGTTCTTC
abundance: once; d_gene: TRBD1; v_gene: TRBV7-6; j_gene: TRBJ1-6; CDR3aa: CASSRGTGGLGDNSPLHF; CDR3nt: TGTGCCAGCAGCCGCGGGACAGGGGGGCTCGGGGATAATTCACCCCTCCACTTT
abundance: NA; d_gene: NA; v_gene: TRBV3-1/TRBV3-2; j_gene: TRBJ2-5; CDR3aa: CASSTREETQYF; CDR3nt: TGTGCCAGCAGTACACGGGAAGAGACCCAGTACTTC
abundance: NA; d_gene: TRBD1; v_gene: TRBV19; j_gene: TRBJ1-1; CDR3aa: CASSVYRDRGGMNTEAFF; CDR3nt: TGTGCCAGTAGTGTTTACCGGGACAGGGGGGGAATGAACACTGAAGCTTTCTTT
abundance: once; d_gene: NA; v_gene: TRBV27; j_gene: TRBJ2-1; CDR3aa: CASSFATESYNEQFF; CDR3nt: TGTGCCAGCAGTTTCGCGACAGAGTCCTACAATGAGCAGTTCTTC
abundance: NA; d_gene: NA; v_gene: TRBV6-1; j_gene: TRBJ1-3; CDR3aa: CASSEAGRSGNTIYF; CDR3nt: TGTGCCAGCAGTGAAGCGGGGCGCTCTGGAAACACCATATATTTT
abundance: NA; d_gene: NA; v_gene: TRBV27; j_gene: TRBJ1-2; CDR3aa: CASRAAGQVYGYTF; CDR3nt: TGTGCCAGCAGGGCGGCAGGACAAGTATATGGCTACACCTTC
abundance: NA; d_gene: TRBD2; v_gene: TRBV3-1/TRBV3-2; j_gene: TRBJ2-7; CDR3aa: CASRPRGVIDEQYF; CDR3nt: TGTGCCAGCAGGCCCCGGGGGGTGATCGACGAGCAGTACTTC
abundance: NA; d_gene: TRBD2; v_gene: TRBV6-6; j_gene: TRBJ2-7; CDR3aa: CASSLSGSRDEQYF; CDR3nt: TGTGCCAGCAGCCTTAGCGGGAGTCGGGACGAGCAGTACTTC
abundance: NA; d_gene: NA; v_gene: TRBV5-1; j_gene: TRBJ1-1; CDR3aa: CASSTTGAAWEGTEAFF; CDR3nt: TGCGCCAGCAGCACGACAGGAGCTGCCTGGGAGGGCACTGAAGCTTTCTTT
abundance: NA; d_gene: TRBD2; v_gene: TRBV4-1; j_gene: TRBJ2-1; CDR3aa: CASSRRTSVSSYNEQFF; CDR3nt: TGCGCCAGCAGCCGCCGGACTAGCGTTAGCTCCTACAATGAGCAGTTCTTC
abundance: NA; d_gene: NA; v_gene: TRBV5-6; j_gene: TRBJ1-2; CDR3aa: CASSRPSTNNYGYTF; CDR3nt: TGTGCCAGCAGCCGGCCGTCGACAAATAACTATGGCTACACCTTC
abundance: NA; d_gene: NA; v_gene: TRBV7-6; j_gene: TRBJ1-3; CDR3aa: CASSPRAGNTIYF; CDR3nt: TGTGCCAGCAGCCCACGGGCTGGAAACACCATATATTTT
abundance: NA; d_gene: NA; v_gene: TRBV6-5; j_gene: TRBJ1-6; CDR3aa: CASSYGGPDNSPLHF; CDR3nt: TGTGCCAGCAGTTACGGGGGGCCGGATAATTCACCCCTCCACTTT
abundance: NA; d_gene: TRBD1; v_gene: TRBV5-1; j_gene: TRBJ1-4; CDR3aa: CASSLGRTGGTNEKLFF; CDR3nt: TGCGCCAGCAGCTTGGGGCGGACAGGGGGCACTAATGAAAAACTGTTTTTT
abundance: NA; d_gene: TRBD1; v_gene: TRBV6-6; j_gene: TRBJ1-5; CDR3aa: CATDRAGNQPQHF; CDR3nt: TGTGCCACAGACAGGGCCGGCAATCAGCCCCAGCATTTT
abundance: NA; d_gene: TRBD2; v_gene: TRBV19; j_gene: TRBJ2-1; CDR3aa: CASQSGGSSYNEQFF; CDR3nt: TGTGCCTCCCAAAGCGGGGGCAGCTCCTACAATGAGCAGTTCTTC
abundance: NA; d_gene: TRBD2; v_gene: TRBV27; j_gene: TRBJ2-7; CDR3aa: CASRQTSGESSYEQYF; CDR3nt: TGTGCCAGCAGACAAACTAGCGGGGAGAGCTCCTACGAGCAGTACTTC
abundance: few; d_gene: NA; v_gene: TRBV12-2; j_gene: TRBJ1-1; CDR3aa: CASRLGGNTEAFF; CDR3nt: TGTGCAAGTCGCTTAGGAGGGAACACTGAAGCTTTCTTT
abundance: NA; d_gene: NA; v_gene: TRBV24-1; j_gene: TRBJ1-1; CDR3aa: CATSDRGGGGRAFF; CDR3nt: TGTGCCACCAGTGACCGTGGTGGGGGGGGACGAGCTTTCTTT
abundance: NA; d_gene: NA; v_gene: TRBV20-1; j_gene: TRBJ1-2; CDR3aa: CSARGGSGYTF; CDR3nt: TGCAGTGCTAGAGGGGGTAGCGGCTACACCTTC
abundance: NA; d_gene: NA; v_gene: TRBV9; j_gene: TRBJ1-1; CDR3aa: CASSVRTGEAFF; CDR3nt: TGTGCCAGCAGCGTCCGTACAGGTGAAGCTTTCTTT
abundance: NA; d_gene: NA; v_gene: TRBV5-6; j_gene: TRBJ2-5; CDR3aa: CASSYSSKETQYF; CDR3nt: TGTGCCAGCAGCTATTCTAGCAAAGAGACCCAGTACTTC
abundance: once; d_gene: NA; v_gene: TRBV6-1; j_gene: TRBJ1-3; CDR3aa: CASSEGRGSGNTIYF; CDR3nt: TGTGCCAGCAGTGAAGGTCGGGGCTCTGGAAACACCATATATTTT
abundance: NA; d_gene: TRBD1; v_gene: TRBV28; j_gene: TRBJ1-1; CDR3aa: CASSNGDREATEAFF; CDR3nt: TGTGCCAGCAGTAATGGGGACAGGGAGGCCACTGAAGCTTTCTTT
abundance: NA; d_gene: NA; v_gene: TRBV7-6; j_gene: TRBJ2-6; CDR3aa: CASSLTHGGSGANVLTF; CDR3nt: TGTGCCAGCAGCTTAACACATGGTGGCTCTGGGGCCAACGTCCTGACTTTC
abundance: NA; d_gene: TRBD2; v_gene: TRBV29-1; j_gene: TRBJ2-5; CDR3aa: CSVNGGGQETQYF; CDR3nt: TGCAGCGTCAACGGGGGGGGACAAGAGACCCAGTACTTC
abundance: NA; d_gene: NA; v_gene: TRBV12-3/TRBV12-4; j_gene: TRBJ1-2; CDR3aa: CASSLMDGYTF; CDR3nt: TGTGCCAGCAGTTTAATGGATGGCTACACCTTC
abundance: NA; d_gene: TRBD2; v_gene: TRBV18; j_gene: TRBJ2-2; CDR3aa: CASSPGTSSNTGELFF; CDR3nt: TGTGCCAGCTCACCAGGGACTAGCAGTAACACCGGGGAGCTGTTTTTT
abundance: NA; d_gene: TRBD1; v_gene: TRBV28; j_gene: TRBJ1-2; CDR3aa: CASSPDREVYYGYTF; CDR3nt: TGTGCCAGCAGCCCAGACAGGGAGGTTTACTATGGCTACACCTTC
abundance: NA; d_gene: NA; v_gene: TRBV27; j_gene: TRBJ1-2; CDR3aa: CASRPNSGTAANYGYTF; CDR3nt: TGTGCCAGCAGGCCCAATTCCGGGACGGCAGCTAACTATGGCTACACCTTC
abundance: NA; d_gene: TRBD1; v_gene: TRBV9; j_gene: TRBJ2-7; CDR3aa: CASSSGQGLEQYF; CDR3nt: TGTGCCAGCAGCTCGGGACAGGGTCTCGAGCAGTACTTC
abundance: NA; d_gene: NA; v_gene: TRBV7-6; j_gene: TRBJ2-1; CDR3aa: CASSLARLGSYNEQFF; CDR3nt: TGTGCCAGCAGCTTAGCTCGCTTGGGCTCCTACAATGAGCAGTTCTTC
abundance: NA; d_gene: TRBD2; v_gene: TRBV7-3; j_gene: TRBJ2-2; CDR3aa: CASSLLAGRTGELFF; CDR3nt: TGTGCCAGCAGCCTACTAGCGGGACGAACCGGGGAGCTGTTTTTT
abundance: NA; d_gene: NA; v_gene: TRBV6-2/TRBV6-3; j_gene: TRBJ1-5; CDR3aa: CASSLHTLGPISNQPQHF; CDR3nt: TGTGCCAGCAGTTTACATACTTTAGGCCCTATAAGCAATCAGCCCCAGCATTTT
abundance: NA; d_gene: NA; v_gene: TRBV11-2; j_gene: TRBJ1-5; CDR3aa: CASSSDWGQPQHF; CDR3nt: TGTGCCAGCAGCTCCGATTGGGGTCAGCCCCAGCATTTT
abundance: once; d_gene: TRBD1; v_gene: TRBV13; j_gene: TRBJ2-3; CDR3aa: CASSGQGLVTQYF; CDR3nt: TGTGCCAGCAGCGGACAGGGGCTAGTCACGCAGTATTTT
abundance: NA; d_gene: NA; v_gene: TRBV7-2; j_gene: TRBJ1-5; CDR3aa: CASSLVGEQKPQHF; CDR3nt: TGTGCCAGCAGCTTAGTGGGGGAGCAAAAGCCCCAGCATTTT
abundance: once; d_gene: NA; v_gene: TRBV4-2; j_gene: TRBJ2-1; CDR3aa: CASSQGIYNEQFF; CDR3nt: TGTGCCAGCAGCCAAGGAATCTACAATGAGCAGTTCTTC
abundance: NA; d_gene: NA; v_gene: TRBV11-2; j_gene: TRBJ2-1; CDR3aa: CASSQTQNEQFF; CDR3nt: TGTGCCAGCAGCCAAACCCAGAATGAGCAGTTCTTC
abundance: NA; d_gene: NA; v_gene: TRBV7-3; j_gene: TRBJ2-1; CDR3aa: CASSLNHGGNEQFF; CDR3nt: TGTGCCAGCAGCTTAAACCACGGCGGGAATGAGCAGTTCTTC
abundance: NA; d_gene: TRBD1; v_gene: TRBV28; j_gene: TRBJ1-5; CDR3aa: CASSLGVRGQNQPQHF; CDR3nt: TGTGCCAGCAGTTTAGGAGTCAGGGGGCAAAATCAGCCCCAGCATTTT
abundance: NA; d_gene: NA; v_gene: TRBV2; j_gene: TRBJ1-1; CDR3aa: CASSEAWGDTEAFF; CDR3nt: TGTGCCAGCAGTGAAGCCTGGGGCGACACTGAAGCTTTCTTT
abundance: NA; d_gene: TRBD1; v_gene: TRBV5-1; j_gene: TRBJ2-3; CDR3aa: CASSPGDSADTQYF; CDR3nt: TGCGCCAGCAGCCCCGGGGACAGCGCAGATACGCAGTATTTT
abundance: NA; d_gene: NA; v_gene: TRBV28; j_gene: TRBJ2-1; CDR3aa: CASRGTLYNEQFF; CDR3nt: TGTGCCAGCAGGGGGACACTCTACAATGAGCAGTTCTTC
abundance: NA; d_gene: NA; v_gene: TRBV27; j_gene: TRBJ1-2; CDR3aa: CASSALGDGYGYTF; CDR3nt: TGTGCCAGCAGTGCCCTCGGGGACGGCTATGGCTACACCTTC
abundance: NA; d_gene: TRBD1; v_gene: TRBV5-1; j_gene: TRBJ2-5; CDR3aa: CASSLAALTGGGETQYF; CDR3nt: TGCGCCAGCAGCTTGGCCGCCTTAACAGGGGGCGGAGAGACCCAGTACTTC
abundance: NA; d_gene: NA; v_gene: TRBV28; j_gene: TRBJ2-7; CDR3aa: CASRTPSKTGSAQYF; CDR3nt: TGTGCCAGCAGAACCCCCAGCAAAACAGGGAGTGCGCAGTACTTC
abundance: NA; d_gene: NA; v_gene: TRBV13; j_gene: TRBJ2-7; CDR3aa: CASSLRTLNRVGEQYF; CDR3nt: TGTGCCAGCAGCTTAAGGACTTTAAACAGGGTAGGGGAGCAGTACTTC
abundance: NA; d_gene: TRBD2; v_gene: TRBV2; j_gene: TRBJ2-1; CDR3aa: CASSHPLRASGSSYNEQFF; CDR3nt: TGTGCCAGCAGCCACCCGTTGCGGGCTAGCGGGAGTTCCTACAATGAGCAGTTCTTC